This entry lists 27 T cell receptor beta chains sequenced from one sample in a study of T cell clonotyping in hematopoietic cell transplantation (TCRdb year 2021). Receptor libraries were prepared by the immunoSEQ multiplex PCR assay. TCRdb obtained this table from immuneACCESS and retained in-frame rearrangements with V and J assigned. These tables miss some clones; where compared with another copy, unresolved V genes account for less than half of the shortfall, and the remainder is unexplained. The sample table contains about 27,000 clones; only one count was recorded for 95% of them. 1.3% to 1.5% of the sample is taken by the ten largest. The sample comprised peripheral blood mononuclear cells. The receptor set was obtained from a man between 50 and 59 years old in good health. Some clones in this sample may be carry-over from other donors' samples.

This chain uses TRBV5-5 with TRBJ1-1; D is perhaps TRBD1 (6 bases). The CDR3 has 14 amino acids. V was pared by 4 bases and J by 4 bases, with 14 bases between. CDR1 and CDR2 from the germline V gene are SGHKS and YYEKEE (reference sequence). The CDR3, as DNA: TGTGCCAGCAGCAAAACAGGGATGCGCACTGAAGCTTTCTTT. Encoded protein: CASSKTGMRTEAFF.

CDR3 sequence (DNA): TGTGCCAGCAGCCAGGGGGGCAGCACAGATACGCAGTATTTT. This gives the protein CASSQGGSTDTQYF. V gene TRBV7-2 combines with J gene TRBJ2-3; D might be TRBD1 (7 bases). Trimming stripped 5 bases from V and 0 bases from J, with 9 bases between. The CDR3 has 14 residues. CDR1 and CDR2 from the germline V gene are SGHTA and FQGNSA.

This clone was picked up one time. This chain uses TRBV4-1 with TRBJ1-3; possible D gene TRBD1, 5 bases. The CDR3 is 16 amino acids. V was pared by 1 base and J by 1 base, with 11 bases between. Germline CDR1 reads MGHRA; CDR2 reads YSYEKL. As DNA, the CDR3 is TGCGCCAGCAGCCAAGGTCCGACAGATTCTGGAAACACCATATATTTT. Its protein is CASSQGPTDSGNTIYF.

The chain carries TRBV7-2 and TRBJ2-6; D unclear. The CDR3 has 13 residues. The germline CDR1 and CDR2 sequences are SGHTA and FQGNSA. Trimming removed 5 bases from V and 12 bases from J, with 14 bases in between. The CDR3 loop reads CASSRLDGVVLTF. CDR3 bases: TGTGCCAGCAGCAGATTGGACGGAGTCGTCCTGACTTTC.

The CDR3, as DNA: TGTGCCATCAGTGGGGGCACCCGACTGGGGCCCCAGCATTTT. It specifies CAISGGTRLGPQHF. The J gene is TRBJ1-5, the V gene TRBV10-3, with D perhaps matching TRBD1 (5 bases). This CDR3 contains 14 residues. V was cut by 4 bases and J by 9 bases, with 16 bases left in between. CDR1 ENHRY and CDR2 SYGVKD come from the germline V gene.

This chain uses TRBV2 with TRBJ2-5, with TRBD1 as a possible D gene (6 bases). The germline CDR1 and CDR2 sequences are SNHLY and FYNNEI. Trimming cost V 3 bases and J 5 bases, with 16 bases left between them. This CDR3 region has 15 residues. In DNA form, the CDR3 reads TGTGCCAGCAGTGAGGGGAGACAGGTCGTGGAGACCCAGTACTTC. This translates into CASSEGRQVVETQYF.

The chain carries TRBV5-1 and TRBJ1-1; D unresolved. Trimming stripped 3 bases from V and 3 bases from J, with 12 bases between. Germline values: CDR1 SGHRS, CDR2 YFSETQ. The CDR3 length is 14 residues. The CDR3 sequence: CASSSSSGHTEAFF. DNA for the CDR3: TGCGCCAGCAGCTCGTCGAGCGGTCACACTGAAGCTTTCTTT.

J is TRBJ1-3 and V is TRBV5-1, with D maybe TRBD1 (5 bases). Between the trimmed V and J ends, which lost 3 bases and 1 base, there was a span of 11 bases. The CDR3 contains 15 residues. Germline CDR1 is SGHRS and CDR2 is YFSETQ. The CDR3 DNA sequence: TGCGCCAGCAGCTCGTTAGGGACTTCTGGAAACACCATATATTTT. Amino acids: CASSSLGTSGNTIYF.

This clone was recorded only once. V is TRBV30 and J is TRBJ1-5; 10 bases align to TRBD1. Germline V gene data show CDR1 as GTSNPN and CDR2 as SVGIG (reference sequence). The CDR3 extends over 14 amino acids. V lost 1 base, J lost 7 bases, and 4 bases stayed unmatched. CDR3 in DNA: TGTGCCTGGAGTGGCGGACAGGGGGTCCAGCCCCAGCATTTT. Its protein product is CAWSGGQGVQPQHF. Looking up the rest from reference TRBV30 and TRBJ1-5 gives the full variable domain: SQTIHQWPATLVQPVGSPLSLECTVEGTSNPNLYWYRQAAGRGLQLLFYSVGIGQISSEVPQNLSASRPQDRQFILSSKKLLLSDSGFYLCAWSGGQGVQPQHFGDGTRLSIL.

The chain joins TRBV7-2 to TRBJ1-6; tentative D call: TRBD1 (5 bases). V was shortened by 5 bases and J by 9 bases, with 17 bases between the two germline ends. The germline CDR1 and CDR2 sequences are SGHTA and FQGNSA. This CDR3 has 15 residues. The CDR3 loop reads CASSRGTPYRSPLHF. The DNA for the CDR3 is TGTGCCAGCAGCCGTGGGACTCCCTACCGTTCACCCCTCCACTTT.

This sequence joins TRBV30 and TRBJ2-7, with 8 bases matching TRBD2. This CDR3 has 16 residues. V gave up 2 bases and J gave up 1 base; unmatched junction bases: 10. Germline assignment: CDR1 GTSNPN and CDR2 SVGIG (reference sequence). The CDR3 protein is CAWSFRRGGGSYEQYF. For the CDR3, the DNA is TGTGCCTGGAGTTTCCGCCGGGGCGGGGGGTCCTACGAGCAGTACTTC.

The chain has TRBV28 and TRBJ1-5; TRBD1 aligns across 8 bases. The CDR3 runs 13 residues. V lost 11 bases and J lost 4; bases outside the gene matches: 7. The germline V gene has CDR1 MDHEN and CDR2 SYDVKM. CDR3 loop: CAGKTGVNQPQHF. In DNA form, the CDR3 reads TGTGCCGGGAAGACAGGGGTGAATCAGCCCCAGCATTTT.

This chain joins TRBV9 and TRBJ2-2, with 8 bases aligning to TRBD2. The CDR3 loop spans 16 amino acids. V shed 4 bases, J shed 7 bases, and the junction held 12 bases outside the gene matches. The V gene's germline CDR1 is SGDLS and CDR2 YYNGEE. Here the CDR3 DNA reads TGTGCCAGCAGCTCCCAACCGGGGGGGCGGAACGGGGAGCTGTTTTTT. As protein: CASSSQPGGRNGELFF.

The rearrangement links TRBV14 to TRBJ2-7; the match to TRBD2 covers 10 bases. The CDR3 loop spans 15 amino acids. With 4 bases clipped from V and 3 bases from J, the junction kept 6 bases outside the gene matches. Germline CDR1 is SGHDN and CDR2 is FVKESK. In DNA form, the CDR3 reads TGTGCCAGCAGCCTGGGACTAGCGATAAACTACGAGCAGTACTTC. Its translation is CASSLGLAINYEQYF.

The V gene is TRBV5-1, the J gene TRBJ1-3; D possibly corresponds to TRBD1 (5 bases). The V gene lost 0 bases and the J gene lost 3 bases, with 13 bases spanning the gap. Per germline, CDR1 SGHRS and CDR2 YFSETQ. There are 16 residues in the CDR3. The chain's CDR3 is CASSLEVGALGNTIYF. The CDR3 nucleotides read TGCGCCAGCAGCTTGGAGGTAGGGGCCCTTGGAAACACCATATATTTT.

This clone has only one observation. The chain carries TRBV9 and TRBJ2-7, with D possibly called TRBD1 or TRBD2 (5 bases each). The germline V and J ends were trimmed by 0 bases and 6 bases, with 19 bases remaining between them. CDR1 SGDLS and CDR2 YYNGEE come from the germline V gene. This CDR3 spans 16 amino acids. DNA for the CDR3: TGTGCCAGCAGCGTAGGGCGTGAGGGCAGGGTGGGCGAGCAGTACTTC. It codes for CASSVGREGRVGEQYF.

CDR3: CASSSDIRVSHEQYF. In nucleotides, the CDR3 is TGTGCCAGCAGTTCCGATATAAGGGTTTCCCACGAGCAGTACTTC. The chain joins TRBV6-5 to TRBJ2-7; D not resolved. V lost 4 bases and J 5 bases, leaving 18 bases between the germline ends. The CDR3 loop spans 15 amino acids. The germline V gene has CDR1 MNHEY and CDR2 SVGAGI.

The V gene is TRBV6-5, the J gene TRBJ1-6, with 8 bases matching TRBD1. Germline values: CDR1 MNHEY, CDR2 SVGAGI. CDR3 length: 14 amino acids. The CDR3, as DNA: TGTGGCGTTCGTGCGGGACAGGCAAATTCACCCCTCCACTTT. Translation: CGVRAGQANSPLHF.

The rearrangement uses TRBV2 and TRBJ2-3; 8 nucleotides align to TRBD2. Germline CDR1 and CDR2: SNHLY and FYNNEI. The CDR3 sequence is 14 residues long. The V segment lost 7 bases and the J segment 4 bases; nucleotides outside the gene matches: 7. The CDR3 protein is CASKGGLDADTQYF. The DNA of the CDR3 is TGTGCCAGCAAAGGGGGACTAGACGCAGATACGCAGTATTTT. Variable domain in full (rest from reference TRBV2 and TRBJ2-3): EPEVTQTPSHQVTQMGQEVILRCVPISNHLYFYWYRQILGQKVEFLVSFYNNEISEKSEIFDDQFSVERPDGSNFTLKIRSTKLEDSAMYFCASKGGLDADTQYFGPGTRLTVL.

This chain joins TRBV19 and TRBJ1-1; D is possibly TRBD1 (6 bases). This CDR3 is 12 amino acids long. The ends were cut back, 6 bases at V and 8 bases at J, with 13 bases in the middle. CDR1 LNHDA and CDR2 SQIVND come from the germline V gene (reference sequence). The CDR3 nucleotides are TGTGCCAGTAGCAAGCGGACAGAAGAAGCTTTCTTT. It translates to CASSKRTEEAFF.

Here the CDR3 DNA reads TGTGCCAGTAGTATACCCGGAGGGTTGGAGACCCAGTACTTC. It translates to CASSIPGGLETQYF. The V gene is TRBV19, the J gene TRBJ2-5; D is possibly TRBD2 (6 bases). Germline values: CDR1 LNHDA, CDR2 SQIVND (reference sequence). The CDR3 loop spans 14 amino acids. Trimming took off 2 bases at V and 5 bases at J, with 12 bases between the two ends.

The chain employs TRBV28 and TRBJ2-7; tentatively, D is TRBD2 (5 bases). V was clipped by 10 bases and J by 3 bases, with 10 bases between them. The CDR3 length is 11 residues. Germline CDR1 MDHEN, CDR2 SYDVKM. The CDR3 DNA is TGTGCCACCTGGACTCTCTACGAGCAGTACTTC. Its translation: CATWTLYEQYF.

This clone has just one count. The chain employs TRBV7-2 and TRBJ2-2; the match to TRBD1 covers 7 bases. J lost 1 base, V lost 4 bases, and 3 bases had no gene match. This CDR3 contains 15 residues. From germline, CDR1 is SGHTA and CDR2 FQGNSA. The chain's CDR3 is CASSSGQVNTGELFF. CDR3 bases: TGTGCCAGCAGCTCCGGACAGGTGAACACCGGGGAGCTGTTTTTT.

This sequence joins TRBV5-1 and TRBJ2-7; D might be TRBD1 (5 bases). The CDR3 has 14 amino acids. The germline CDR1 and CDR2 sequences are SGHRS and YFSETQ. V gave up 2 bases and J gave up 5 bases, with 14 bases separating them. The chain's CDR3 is CASSLAGNPHEQYF. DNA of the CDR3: TGCGCCAGCAGCTTAGCAGGGAATCCCCACGAGCAGTACTTC.

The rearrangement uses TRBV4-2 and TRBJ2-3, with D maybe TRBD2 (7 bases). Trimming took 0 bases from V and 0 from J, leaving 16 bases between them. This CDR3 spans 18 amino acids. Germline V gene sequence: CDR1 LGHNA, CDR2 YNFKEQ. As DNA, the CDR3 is TGTGCCAGCAGCCAAGATCGATCGGGGGGCGGGAGCACAGATACGCAGTATTTT. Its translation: CASSQDRSGGGSTDTQYF.

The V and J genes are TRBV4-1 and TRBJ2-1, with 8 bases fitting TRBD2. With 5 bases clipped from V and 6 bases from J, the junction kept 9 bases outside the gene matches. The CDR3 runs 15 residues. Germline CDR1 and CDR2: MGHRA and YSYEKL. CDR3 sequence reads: CASSYLTGTSNEQFF. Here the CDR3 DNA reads TGCGCCAGCAGCTACCTGACCGGGACTAGCAATGAGCAGTTCTTC.

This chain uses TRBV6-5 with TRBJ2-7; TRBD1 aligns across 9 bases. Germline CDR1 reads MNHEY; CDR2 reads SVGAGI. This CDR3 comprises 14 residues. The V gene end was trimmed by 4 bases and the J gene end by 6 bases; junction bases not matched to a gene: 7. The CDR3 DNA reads TGTGCCAGCAGTTCGACTAGGACAGGGGCCGAGCAGTACTTC. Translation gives CASSSTRTGAEQYF.